The rows below give T cell receptor beta chains drawn from one sample of a study of cytomegalovirus exposure and HLA in healthy donors. Libraries were prepared by immunoSEQ multiplex PCR; TCRdb keeps only in-frame clonotypes and omits some of them. Altogether roughly 48,000 clones are present, around 70% being singletons, with the ten largest covering roughly 2.9%. The sample consisted of PBMCs. The receptors were gathered from a man in his late teens or twenties in good health and CMV-seronegative. CDR3s leave out the opening cysteine and the closing phenylalanine or tryptophan. Fields, in order: D gene, J gene, V gene, CDR3 protein. D genes are given only for firm matches.

TRBD1 TRBJ1-3 TRBV29-1 SVGDRGSGNTIY
- TRBJ1-2 TRBV18 ASTSQSNYGYT
TRBD2 TRBJ2-7 TRBV5-1 ASSFRGGDYEQY
- TRBJ1-1 TRBV6-7 ASSRGYTEAF
- TRBJ1-5 TRBV10-1 ASHTGQPSYQPQH
- TRBJ2-3 TRBV29-1 SVGISGISTDTQY
- TRBJ2-1 TRBV10-2 ASSEGAGLYNEQF
TRBD1 TRBJ2-7 TRBV13 ASSSPGTGRVYEQY
TRBD1 TRBJ1-1 TRBV25-1 ASEDRGVAEAF
TRBD2 TRBJ2-2 TRBV30 AWSVGGRLIPGELF
- TRBJ2-7 TRBV2 ASNRAGPYEQY
- TRBJ2-5 TRBV6-6 ASSYSLTQETQY
- TRBJ2-2 TRBV9 ASSQGVTGELF
- TRBJ2-6 TRBV7-2 ASSRKGQSPSGANVLT
- TRBJ2-5 TRBV28 ASSFPLTRTNETQY
- TRBJ2-1 TRBV4-2 ASSRNAGGAINEQF
TRBD1 TRBJ1-1 TRBV4-2 ASSQGQGGDTEAF
TRBD1 TRBJ2-1 TRBV7-2 ASSSPTGVYEQF
TRBD2 TRBJ2-5 TRBV28 AGRTSSQETQY
- TRBJ1-4 TRBV6-5 ASRPGGWNEKLF
- TRBJ2-2 TRBV28 ASSFLINTGELF
TRBD2 TRBJ2-3 TRBV6-6 ASSSGLVGDTQY
- TRBJ2-7 TRBV7-2 ASSRNTGTYEQY
- TRBJ2-7 TRBV6-6 ASSSRRELSYEQY
TRBD1 TRBJ1-2 TRBV29-1 SVGQGAVGYT
- TRBJ2-2 TRBV29-1 SGRWGHGELF
- TRBJ2-1 TRBV29-1 SVEGRAAYNEQF
- TRBJ2-7 TRBV30 AWSPGLGTYEQY
- TRBJ1-3 TRBV4-1 GSTADLSNTIY
TRBD1 TRBJ1-1 TRBV4-1 ASSQLLDRGGTEAF
TRBD1 TRBJ2-7 TRBV25-1 ASSEGLTGGVDEQY